This T cell receptor (beta chain) was sequenced in a study of blood T cell repertoires in COVID-19. Study summary: PBMCs, B-cell-depleted T cells, or T cells provided the cDNA or gDNA that made up the material.

Clones were sequenced by immunoSEQ multiplex PCR, and TCRdb holds only the in-frame ones, with some missing. Of tens of thousands of clones listed, approximately 79% are singletons. Patients from Seattle were sampled longitudinally, starting during active infection. This clonotype originated in a man between 65 and 80 years old with COVID-19, enrolled during active disease. The specimen sequenced was peripheral blood.

The CDR3 DNA is TGTGCCAGCAGTTCTGAAACAGGGGCACGGGGCCAGCCCCAGCATTTT. The encoded protein is CASSSETGARGQPQHF. V usage is TRBV28 and J usage is TRBJ1-5; 7 bases agree with TRBD1. Losses at the gene ends were 4 bases for V and 7 bases for J; bases not matched to a gene: 13. The CDR3 spans 16 residues. Germline CDR1 reads MDHEN; CDR2 reads SYDVKM.